This passage covers 27 T cell receptor beta chains from one sample sequenced in a study of response to subunit inactivated influenza vaccine. TCRdb fed the RT-PCR reads into MiXCR, producing one record per CDR3 protein. The sample yields hundreds of thousands of distinct CDR3 sequences, more than 15% seen once. The source was PBMCs from blood, collected approximately 12 days after vaccination. The receptors originated from a man aged 45-65 years who received an inactivated influenza vaccine.

The V gene is TRBV25-1, the J gene TRBJ2-1; D possibly matches TRBD1 or TRBD2 (6 bases each). V dropped 3 bases and J dropped 10 bases, with 19 bases sitting between them. This CDR3 has 15 amino acids. The germline V gene has CDR1 MGHDK and CDR2 SYGVNS. This CDR3 reads CASSEVGVGGWEQFF. The CDR3 nucleotides are TGTGCCAGCAGTGAGGTGGGAGTGGGGGGCTGGGAGCAGTTCTTC.

V usage is TRBV20-1 and J usage is TRBJ2-1; D is ambiguous. The germline V and J ends were trimmed by 2 bases and 9 bases, with 11 bases remaining between them. Germline-derived CDR1 and CDR2 are DFQATT and SNEGSKA (reference sequence). The CDR3 loop spans 12 amino acids. CDR3 DNA sequence: TGCAGTGCTAGACGCCCTTCGGGTGAGCAGTTCTTC. Its protein product is CSARRPSGEQFF.

The chain recombines TRBV7-2 with TRBJ1-5, with TRBD1 as a possible D gene (6 bases). Trimming took off 5 bases at V and 4 bases at J, with 15 bases between the two ends. Per the germline V gene, CDR1 is SGHTA and CDR2 is FQGNSA. The CDR3 runs 15 residues. The CDR3 reads CASSLRQGWNQPQHF. For the CDR3, the DNA is TGTGCCAGCAGCCTAAGGCAGGGGTGGAATCAGCCCCAGCATTTT.

This clonotype was counted at least ten times. This chain connects TRBV4-2 to TRBJ2-7; weak D call: TRBD1 (6 bases). Trimming took off 0 bases at V and 3 bases at J, with 12 bases between the two ends. CDR1 is LGHNA, CDR2 YNFKEQ, per germline. The CDR3 is 15 residues long. Here the CDR3 DNA reads TGTGCCAGCAGCCAAGATAACAGGGAAGACTACGAGCAGTACTTC. This encodes CASSQDNREDYEQYF.

The chain employs TRBV29-1 and TRBJ1-1, with 9 bases fitting TRBD1. Germline lookup yields CDR1 SQVTM and CDR2 ANQGSEA. The CDR3 is 13 residues long. J gave up 3 bases and V 5 bases, and 4 bases lay outside the gene matches. CDR3 sequence: CSVRGTGYTEAFF. In DNA, the CDR3 is TGCAGCGTTCGAGGGACAGGGTACACTGAAGCTTTCTTT.

The rearrangement joins TRBV6-6 to TRBJ1-4; D ambiguous. Deletions cut 10 bases from V and 8 bases from J, with 14 bases between. CDR1 is MNHNY and CDR2 is SVGAGI in the germline V gene (reference sequence). The CDR3 is 12 amino acids. The CDR3 here is CATGSLGEKLFF. CDR3 DNA: TGTGCCACCGGCTCGCTCGGGGAAAAACTGTTTTTT.

This clonotype was seen a handful of times. This chain joins TRBV5-1 and TRBJ2-7; possible D gene TRBD1, 6 bases. CDR3 size: 14 residues. Looked up from germline, CDR1 is SGHRS and CDR2 is YFSETQ. V was cut by 4 bases and J by 4 bases, with 15 bases left in between. As DNA, the CDR3 is TGCGCCAGCAGCCCGGGCAGGGGTGCGTACGAGCAGTACTTC. Amino acids: CASSPGRGAYEQYF.

The genes are TRBV10-3 and TRBJ2-3; the D is unclear. The V end was cut by 3 bases, the J end by 3 bases, with 10 bases between. The CDR3 is made up of 14 amino acids. Germline V gene data show CDR1 as ENHRY and CDR2 as SYGVKD. For the CDR3, the DNA is TGTGCCATCAGTGATCTTGGTAGGACAGATACGCAGTATTTT. It codes for CAISDLGRTDTQYF.

The chain combines TRBV10-3 with TRBJ2-2, with D perhaps being TRBD1 or TRBD2 (5 bases each). The CDR3 spans 14 residues. The V gene's germline CDR1 is ENHRY and CDR2 SYGVKD. Between the trimmed V and J ends, which lost 1 base and 6 bases, there was a span of 9 bases. The CDR3 sequence is CAISEFEGPGELFF. DNA for the CDR3: TGTGCCATCAGTGAGTTCGAGGGACCCGGGGAGCTGTTTTTT.

In its sample, this clonotype was seen many times. The rearrangement uses TRBV7-6 and TRBJ2-3; 10 bases line up with TRBD2. The CDR3 is 17 amino acids. Trimming took 4 bases from V and 1 from J; bases not matched to a gene: 8. Germline CDR1 is SGHVS and CDR2 is FNYEAQ. The CDR3 DNA sequence: TGTGCCAGCAGCTCAGCGGGAGGGATCACTCGCACAGATACGCAGTATTTT. Protein: CASSSAGGITRTDTQYF.

This clonotype showed up just a few times. The gene calls are TRBV4-1 and TRBJ2-1, with D possibly matching TRBD2 (5 bases). Germline V CDR1 and CDR2: MGHRA, YSYEKL. The CDR3 is 18 residues long. V lost 5 bases and J lost 3, with 23 bases in between. The CDR3 here is CASSFTRGQWRVYNEQFF. In DNA, the CDR3 is TGCGCCAGCAGCTTCACCCGAGGGCAATGGCGGGTCTACAATGAGCAGTTCTTC.

The genes are TRBV20-1 and TRBJ2-7; TRBD2 matches at 11 bases. This CDR3 is 13 amino acids long. V lost 3 bases to trimming and J lost 5 bases; unmatched junction nucleotides: 3. CDR1 DFQATT and CDR2 SNEGSKA come from the germline V gene (reference sequence). The DNA for the CDR3 is TGCAGTGCTAGGACTAGCGGGGCACACGAGCAGTACTTC. Its protein is CSARTSGAHEQYF.

The chain employs TRBV4-2 and TRBJ1-1; D is ambiguous. From germline, CDR1 is LGHNA and CDR2 YNFKEQ. There are 17 residues in the CDR3. The V and J ends lost 0 bases and 1 base respectively, with 15 bases between them. The CDR3 loop is CASSQDSVVSGNTEAFF. In DNA form, the CDR3 reads TGTGCCAGCAGCCAAGATTCGGTTGTTTCAGGGAACACTGAAGCTTTCTTT.

As concerns this clonotype: This may be a read error, as it is one base from a much larger clone. V usage is TRBV5-3 and J usage is TRBJ1-2; D may be TRBD1 (5 bases). TRBV5-3 is identified as an open reading frame with a role that is uncertain. CDR3 length: 13 residues. Trimming took 0 bases from V and 2 from J, leaving 5 bases between them. This chain's CDR3 is CARSLAGNYGYTF. The CDR3 DNA is TGTGCCAGAAGCTTGGCAGGGAACTATGGCTACACCTTC.

The rearrangement uses TRBV5-1 and TRBJ1-4; 7 bases fit TRBD1. Trimming removed 4 bases from V and 2 bases from J; junction bases left unmatched: 5. The CDR3 loop spans 15 amino acids. Germline CDR1 is SGHRS and CDR2 is YFSETQ. This CDR3 reads CASSRVTGTNEKLFF. The CDR3 DNA sequence: TGCGCCAGCAGCAGGGTGACAGGGACTAATGAAAAACTGTTTTTT.

The V and J genes are TRBV19 and TRBJ2-5, with TRBD2 matching 7 bases. CDR3 length: 14 amino acids. Trimming cost V 5 bases and J 7 bases; bases outside gene matches: 10. Germline assignment: CDR1 LNHDA and CDR2 SQIVND (reference sequence). As DNA, the CDR3 is TGTGCCAGTAGTCTCTCGGCGGGAGTAGGGACCCAGTACTTC. Encoded protein: CASSLSAGVGTQYF.

In this sample, this clonotype turned up a few times. J is TRBJ2-7 and V is TRBV7-2; 11 nucleotides align to TRBD2. Germline V gives CDR1 SGHTA, CDR2 FQGNSA. The CDR3 spans 16 residues. The V segment lost 2 bases and the J segment 3 bases; nucleotides outside the gene matches: 6. CDR3 nucleotides: TGTGCCAGCAGCTTAATCACCGGGACTAGCGGCTACGAGCAGTACTTC. Amino acid sequence: CASSLITGTSGYEQYF.

This clonotype has just a few counts. V is TRBV12-3 or TRBV12-4 and J is TRBJ2-7; D may match TRBD1 or TRBD2 (5 bases each). CDR3 size: 13 residues. V lost 9 bases, J lost 0 bases, and 12 bases lay in between. The DNA of the CDR3 is TGTGCCAGTAAGGGACGGGCCTCCTACGAGCAGTACTTC. Amino acids: CASKGRASYEQYF.

The chain combines TRBV24-1 with TRBJ2-5; D ambiguous. The CDR3 runs to 12 residues. In germline, CDR1 is KGHDR, CDR2 SFDVKD. V lost 6 bases and J lost 3, with 7 bases in between. The CDR3 sequence is CATSKREETQYF. The CDR3 DNA follows: TGTGCCACCAGTAAAAGGGAAGAGACCCAGTACTTC.

This clonotype was detected a few times. V usage is TRBV19 and J usage is TRBJ1-1, with D possibly being TRBD1 (5 bases). Germline V CDR1 and CDR2: LNHDA, SQIVND (reference sequence). The CDR3 is 14 amino acids. V was cut by 3 bases and J by 5 bases, with 13 bases left in between. The CDR3 region is CASSIAGVITEAFF. The DNA for the CDR3 is TGTGCCAGTAGTATCGCGGGGGTAATTACTGAAGCTTTCTTT.

The sample holds a few counts of this clonotype. The genes are TRBV12-3 or TRBV12-4 and TRBJ1-2; 8 bases match TRBD1. This CDR3 is 13 amino acids long. The V gene end was trimmed by 3 bases and the J gene end by 8 bases; junction bases not matched to a gene: 5. The CDR3 DNA reads TGTGCCAGCAGTTTCACAGGGGGGGAAGGCTACACCTTC. This codes for CASSFTGGEGYTF.

J is TRBJ1-1 and V is TRBV5-8; D is undetermined. Per germline, CDR1 SGHTS and CDR2 YDEGEE. Trimming pared 0 bases from V and 0 bases from J, leaving 12 bases between. This CDR3 has 16 amino acids. DNA of the CDR3: TGTGCCAGCAGCTTGGCCCGTGGGTGGGTGAACACTGAAGCTTTCTTT. Amino acid sequence: CASSLARGWVNTEAFF.

This clonotype was seen a few times. V and J are TRBV3-1 and TRBJ1-5; D unresolved. The germline CDR1 and CDR2 sequences are LGHDT and YNNKEL (reference sequence). V shed 3 bases and J shed 0 bases, with 6 bases lying between them. The CDR3 totals 14 residues. The DNA for the CDR3 is TGTGCCAGCAGCCAGGGGTATAGCAATCAGCCCCAGCATTTT. This sequence encodes CASSQGYSNQPQHF. The full variable domain, completed using reference TRBV3-1 and TRBJ1-5, is DTAVSQTPKYLVTQMGNDKSIKCEQNLGHDTMYWYKQDSKKFLKIMFSYNNKELIINETVPNRFSPKSPDKAHLNLHINSLELGDSAVYFCASSQGYSNQPQHFGDGTRLSIL.

This clonotype has at least ten counts. The chain recombines TRBV12-3 or TRBV12-4 with TRBJ1-1, with a weak D call TRBD1 (5 bases). Trimming left V 5 bases short and J 6 bases short, with 10 bases between. CDR3 size: 12 residues. The DNA of the CDR3 is TGTGCCAGCAGTCCTGGGACCGCTGAAGCTTTCTTT. Residues: CASSPGTAEAFF.

This clonotype was recorded many times. The J gene is TRBJ2-1, the V gene TRBV4-2; D is perhaps TRBD2 (6 bases). V was pared by 4 bases and J by 6 bases, with 13 bases between. This CDR3 has 14 residues. Germline CDR1 is LGHNA and CDR2 is YNFKEQ. For the CDR3, the DNA is TGTGCCAGCAGCCGATTCCAGACTAGCAATGAGCAGTTCTTC. Translated, it gives CASSRFQTSNEQFF.

The chain combines TRBV10-2 with TRBJ2-1; 14 bases line up with TRBD2. CDR3 length equals 14 residues. Germline CDR1 and CDR2: WSHSY and SAAADI. Losses at the gene ends were 8 bases for V and 6 bases for J; bases not matched to a gene: 3. The CDR3 bases are TGCGCCAGCGCAGGACTAGCGGGGGGCAATGAGCAGTTCTTC. It encodes CASAGLAGGNEQFF.

V gene TRBV7-6 combines with J gene TRBJ2-3; the match to TRBD2 covers 10 bases. Germline CDR1 and CDR2: SGHVS and FNYEAQ. Unmatched junction bases numbered 8, after V lost 1 base and J lost 4 bases. This CDR3 comprises 17 residues. The CDR3 sequence is CASSLGTSGPGADTQYF. The DNA for the CDR3 is TGTGCCAGCAGCTTAGGGACTAGCGGCCCGGGGGCAGATACGCAGTATTTT.